This entry features one T cell receptor (beta chain) sequence. The data originate from a study of blood T cell repertoires in COVID-19. The CDR3 is 17 residues long. The V end was cut by 7 bases, the J end by 2 bases, with 23 bases between. Germline V CDR1 and CDR2: LNHDA, SQIVND (reference sequence). Profiling relied on immunoSEQ multiplex PCR, and the TCRdb table lists in-frame clones only, not all of them. Of about 320,000 clones listed, roughly nine tenths are singletons. Input material: PBMCs or T cells enriched from blood (not recorded which). This clonotype was obtained from a young woman who had been exposed to COVID-19. The chain recombines TRBV19 with TRBJ1-2; D is perhaps TRBD1 (5 bases). CDR3 coding DNA: TGTGCCAGTACCTTCAGCAGGGCCCTCCTTACCAACTATGGCTACACCTTC. Translation gives CASTFSRALLTNYGYTF.